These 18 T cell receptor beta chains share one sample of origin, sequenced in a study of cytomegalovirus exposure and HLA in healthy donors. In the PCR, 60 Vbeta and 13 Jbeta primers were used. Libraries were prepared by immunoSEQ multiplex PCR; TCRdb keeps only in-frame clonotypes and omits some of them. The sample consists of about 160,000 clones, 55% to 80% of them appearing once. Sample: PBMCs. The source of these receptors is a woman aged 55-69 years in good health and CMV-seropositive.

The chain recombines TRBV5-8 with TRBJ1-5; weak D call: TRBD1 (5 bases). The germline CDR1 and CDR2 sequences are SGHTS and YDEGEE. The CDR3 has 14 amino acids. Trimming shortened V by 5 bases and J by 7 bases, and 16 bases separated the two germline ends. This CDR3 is CASSGAEKGQPQHF. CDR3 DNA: TGTGCCAGCAGTGGGGCGGAGAAGGGACAGCCCCAGCATTTT. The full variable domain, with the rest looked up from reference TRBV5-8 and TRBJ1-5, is EAGVTQSPTHLIKTRGQQATLRCSPISGHTSVYWYQQALGLGLQFLLWYDEGEERNRGNFPPRFSGRQFPNYSSELNVNALELEDSALYLCASSGAEKGQPQHFGDGTRLSIL.

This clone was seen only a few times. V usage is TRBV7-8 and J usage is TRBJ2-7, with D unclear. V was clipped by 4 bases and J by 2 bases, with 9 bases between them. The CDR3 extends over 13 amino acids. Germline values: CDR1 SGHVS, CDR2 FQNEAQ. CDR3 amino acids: CASSSVQAYEQYF. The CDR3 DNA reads TGTGCCAGCAGCTCCGTCCAGGCCTACGAGCAGTACTTC.

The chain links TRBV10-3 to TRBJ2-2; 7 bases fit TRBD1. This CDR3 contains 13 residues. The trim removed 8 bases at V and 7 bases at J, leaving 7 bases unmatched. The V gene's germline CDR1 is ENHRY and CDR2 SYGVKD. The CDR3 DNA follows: TGTGCCATCCGACAGGGTCGAGACGGGGAGCTGTTTTTT. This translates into CAIRQGRDGELFF.

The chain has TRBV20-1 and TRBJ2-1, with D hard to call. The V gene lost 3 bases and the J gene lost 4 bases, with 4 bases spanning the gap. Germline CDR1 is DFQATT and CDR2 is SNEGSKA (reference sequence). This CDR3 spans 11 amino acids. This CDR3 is CSASLYNEQFF. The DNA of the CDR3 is TGCAGTGCTAGTCTATACAATGAGCAGTTCTTC.

CDR3 region: CASSQTGELFF. Here the CDR3 DNA reads TGTGCCAGCAGCCAGACCGGGGAGCTGTTTTTT. The chain uses TRBV25-1 and TRBJ2-2; D is uncertain. Trimming removed 6 bases at V and 5 bases at J, with 4 bases between. The CDR3 loop spans 11 amino acids. Germline V gene lookup returns CDR1 MGHDK and CDR2 SYGVNS.

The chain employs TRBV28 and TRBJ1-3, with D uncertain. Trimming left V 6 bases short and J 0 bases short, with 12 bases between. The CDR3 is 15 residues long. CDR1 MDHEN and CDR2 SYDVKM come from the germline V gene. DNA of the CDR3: TGTGCCAGCAGCCACTATCCCGACTCTGGAAACACCATATATTTT. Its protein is CASSHYPDSGNTIYF.

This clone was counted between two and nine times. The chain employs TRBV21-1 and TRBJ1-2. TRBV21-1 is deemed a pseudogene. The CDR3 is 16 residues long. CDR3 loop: CASSKASGRGNYGYTF. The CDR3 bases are TGTGCCAGCAGCAAAGCGTCGGGTCGCGGTAACTATGGCTACACCTTC.

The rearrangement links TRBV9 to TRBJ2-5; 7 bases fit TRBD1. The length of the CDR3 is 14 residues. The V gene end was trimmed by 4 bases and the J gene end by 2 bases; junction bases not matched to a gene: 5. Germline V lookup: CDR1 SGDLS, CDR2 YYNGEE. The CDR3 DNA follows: TGTGCCAGCAGCCCCTTGACAGGGCAAGAGACCCAGTACTTC. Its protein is CASSPLTGQETQYF.

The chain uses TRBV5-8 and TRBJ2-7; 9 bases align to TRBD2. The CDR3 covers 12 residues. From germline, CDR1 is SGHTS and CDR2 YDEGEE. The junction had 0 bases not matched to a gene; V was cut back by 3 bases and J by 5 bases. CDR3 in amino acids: CASSWTSDEQYF. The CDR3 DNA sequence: TGTGCCAGCAGCTGGACTAGCGACGAGCAGTACTTC.

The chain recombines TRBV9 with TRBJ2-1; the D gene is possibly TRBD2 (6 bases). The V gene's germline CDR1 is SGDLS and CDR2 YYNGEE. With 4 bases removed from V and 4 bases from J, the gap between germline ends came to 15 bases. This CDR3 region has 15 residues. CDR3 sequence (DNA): TGTGCCAGCAGCCTCGGGCTAGCGACTTACAATGAGCAGTTCTTC. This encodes CASSLGLATYNEQFF.

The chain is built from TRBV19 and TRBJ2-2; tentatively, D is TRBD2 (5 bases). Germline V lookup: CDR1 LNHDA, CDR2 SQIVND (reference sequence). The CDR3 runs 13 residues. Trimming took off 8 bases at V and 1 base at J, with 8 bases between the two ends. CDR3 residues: CASLALNTGELFF. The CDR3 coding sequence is TGTGCCAGTCTAGCTCTGAACACCGGGGAGCTGTTTTTT.

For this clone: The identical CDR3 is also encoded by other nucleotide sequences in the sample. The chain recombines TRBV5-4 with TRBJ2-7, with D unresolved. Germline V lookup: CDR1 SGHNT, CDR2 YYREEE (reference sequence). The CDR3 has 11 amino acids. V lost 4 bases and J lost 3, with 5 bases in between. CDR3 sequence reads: CASSLYYEQYF. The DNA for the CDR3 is TGTGCCAGCAGCCTGTACTACGAGCAGTACTTC.

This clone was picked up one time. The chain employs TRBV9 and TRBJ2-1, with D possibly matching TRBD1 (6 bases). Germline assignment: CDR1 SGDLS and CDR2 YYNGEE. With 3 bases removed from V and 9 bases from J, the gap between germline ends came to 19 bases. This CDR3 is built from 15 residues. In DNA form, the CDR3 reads TGTGCCAGCAGCGGAGGGGGTTCGGCGTTCGGTGAGCAGTTCTTC. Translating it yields CASSGGGSAFGEQFF.

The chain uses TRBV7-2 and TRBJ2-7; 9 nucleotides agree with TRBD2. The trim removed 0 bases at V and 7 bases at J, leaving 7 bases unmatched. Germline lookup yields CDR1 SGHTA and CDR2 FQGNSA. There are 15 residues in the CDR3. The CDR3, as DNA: TGTGCCAGCAGCTTAGCGCGAGCGGGAGGCGGTGAGCAGTACTTC. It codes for CASSLARAGGGEQYF.

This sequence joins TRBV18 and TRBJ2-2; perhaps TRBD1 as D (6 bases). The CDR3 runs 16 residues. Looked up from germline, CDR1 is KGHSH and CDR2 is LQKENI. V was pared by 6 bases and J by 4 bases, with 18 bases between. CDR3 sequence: CASSPQSTGLTGELFF. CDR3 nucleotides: TGTGCCAGCTCCCCTCAGTCGACAGGCCTCACCGGGGAGCTGTTTTTT.

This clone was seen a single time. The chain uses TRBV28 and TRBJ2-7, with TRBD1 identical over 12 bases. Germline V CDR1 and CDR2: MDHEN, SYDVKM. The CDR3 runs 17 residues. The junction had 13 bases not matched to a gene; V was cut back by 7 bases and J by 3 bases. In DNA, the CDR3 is TGTGCCAGCACCACTCCAGCGGGGACAGGGGGCTTCTACGAGCAGTACTTC. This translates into CASTTPAGTGGFYEQYF.

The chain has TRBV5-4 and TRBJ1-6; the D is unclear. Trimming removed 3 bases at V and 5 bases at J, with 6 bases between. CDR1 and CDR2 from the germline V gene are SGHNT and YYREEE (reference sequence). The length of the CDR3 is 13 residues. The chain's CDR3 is CASSSQDNSPLHF. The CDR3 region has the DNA TGTGCCAGCAGCTCACAAGATAATTCACCCCTCCACTTT.

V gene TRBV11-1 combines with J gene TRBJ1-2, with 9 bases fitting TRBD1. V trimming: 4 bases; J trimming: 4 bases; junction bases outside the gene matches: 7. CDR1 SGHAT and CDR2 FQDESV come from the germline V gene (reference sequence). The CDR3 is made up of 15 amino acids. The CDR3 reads CASSSSTGGAYGYTF. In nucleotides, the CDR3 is TGTGCCAGCAGCTCGTCGACAGGGGGGGCCTATGGCTACACCTTC.